These 5 T cell receptor beta chains came from one sample sequenced in a study of long-term antiretroviral therapy in people with HIV. At survey level, the immunoSEQ assay was run in its v3.0 version. Sequenced by immunoSEQ multiplex PCR; TCRdb stores in-frame clones only, minus some. The table records 25,000 to 30,000 clones, 93% of them present only once. Material: unsorted PBMCs, obtained roughly 6.5 years after starting antiretroviral therapy. The receptors come from a woman aged 40 to 50 with HIV.

This rearrangement joins TRBV19 to TRBJ1-5; 7 bases are a match to TRBD1. This CDR3 has 14 amino acids. V was clipped by 5 bases and J by 6 bases; unmatched bases: 7. Germline CDR1 is LNHDA and CDR2 is SQIVND (reference sequence). The CDR3 protein is CASSAGRGGQPQHF. The CDR3 DNA is TGTGCCAGTAGTGCGGGCAGGGGGGGTCAGCCCCAGCATTTT.

The CDR3 reads CASSDRADQPQHF. CDR3 DNA: TGTGCCAGTTCGGACAGGGCCGATCAGCCCCAGCATTTT. The chain links TRBV19 to TRBJ1-5; TRBD1 aligns across 8 bases. Germline lookup yields CDR1 LNHDA and CDR2 SQIVND (reference sequence). Losses at the gene ends were 8 bases for V and 5 bases for J; bases not matched to a gene: 5. The CDR3 has 13 amino acids.

The chain links TRBV19 to TRBJ1-2; D gene uncertain. Between the trimmed V and J ends, which lost 0 bases and 7 bases, there was a span of 9 bases. The CDR3 runs 13 residues. Germline V CDR1 and CDR2: LNHDA, SQIVND (reference sequence). The CDR3 loop is CASSIDVWGGYTF. CDR3 DNA sequence: TGTGCCAGTAGTATAGATGTCTGGGGTGGCTACACCTTC. The full variable domain, with the rest looked up from reference TRBV19 and TRBJ1-2, is DGGITQSPKYLFRKEGQNVTLSCEQNLNHDAMYWYRQDPGQGLRLIYYSQIVNDFQKGDIAEGYSVSREKKESFPLTVTSAQKNPTAFYLCASSIDVWGGYTFGSGTRLTVV.

The V call is TRBV7-7, the J call TRBJ1-2; TRBD1 agrees at 10 bases. The V segment lost 0 bases and the J segment 2 bases; nucleotides outside the gene matches: 21. CDR3 length equals 22 residues. CDR1 and CDR2 from the germline V gene are SSHAT and FNYEAQ (reference sequence). Here the CDR3 DNA reads TGTGCCAGCAGCTTAGCGATTACCGTACTTCTGCCTAGGGGACAGGGGAACTATGGCTACACCTTC. It specifies CASSLAITVLLPRGQGNYGYTF. Using reference TRBV7-7 and TRBJ1-2 for the parts outside the CDR3, the full variable domain is GAGVSQSPRYKVTKRGQDVTLRCDPISSHATLYWYQQALGQGPEFLTYFNYEAQPDKSGLPSDRFSAERPEGSISTLTIQRTEQRDSAMYRCASSLAITVLLPRGQGNYGYTFGSGTRLTVV.

The chain employs TRBV18 and TRBJ2-3; D remains ambiguous. CDR1 is KGHSH and CDR2 is LQKENI in the germline V gene. Trimming stripped 1 base from V and 0 bases from J, with 8 bases between. The CDR3 runs to 15 residues. CDR3 residues: CASSPRAGSTDTQYF. CDR3 sequence (DNA): TGTGCCAGCTCACCACGGGCAGGAAGCACAGATACGCAGTATTTT.